The present TCR beta chain was sequenced within a study of OX40 agonist ivuxolimab in advanced cancers. Background for the entire study: Ivuxolimab was an agonistic, fully human IgG2 monoclonal antibody directed against OX40 (CD134), a costimulatory receptor. Intravenous ivuxolimab was administered to patients every 2 weeks at six dose levels: 0.01, 0.1, 0.3, 1.5, 3 and 10 mg/kg. Of the roughly 52 patients in dose escalation, about 20 had hepatocellular carcinoma, some 15 had melanoma, 9 had renal cell carcinoma and 9 had head and neck cancer. The dose-escalation cohort was approximately 83% male with a mean age of about 60 years, ranging from roughly 20 to 80. Patients were allowed to have had prior anti-PD-1, anti-PD-L1 or anti-CTLA-4 therapy, and around 41% of the dose-escalation patients had previously received checkpoint inhibitors. Partial responses occurred in three dose-escalation patients, of whom one had hepatocellular carcinoma and two had cutaneous melanoma. Peripheral TCRbeta sequencing aimed to test whether ivuxolimab altered TCR sequence diversity and caused clonal T-cell expansion. The paper describes the monotherapy dose-escalation part (N ≈ 52 patients) of the phase I trial of ivuxolimab.

A remark on this clone: The specificity of this receptor is unknown. No per-base quality is available; no much larger clone lies one base away.

Genomic DNA was isolated from the sorted cells so that the TCRbeta CDR3 region could be sequenced. The immunoSEQ Assay was used to sequence the TCRbeta CDR3 regions. The table comes from immuneACCESS by way of TCRdb, which keeps in-frame sequences with V and J called. Part of the clones is missing from these tables; in studies checked, under half for an unresolved V gene and the rest for unknown reasons. Within this sample are 9,500 to 10,000 clones, with roughly 64% of them counted one time only. The ten top clones hold roughly 24% of the sample. Overall study results and their limits: Low levels of normalized T-cell clonal expansion were also shown by some nonresponding patients. Antigen specificity was not determined for the clonally expanded peripheral T cells. In partial responders in the 0.1-3.0 mg/kg groups, normalized peripheral clonal expansion was found to be among the lowest, especially among CD8+ T cells. Clonal expansion of both CD4+ and CD8+ blood T cells was observed from baseline to week 6 at doses 0.1 to 3.0 mg/kg. After ivuxolimab, expanded clones were on average more numerous among CD8+ T cells than among CD4+ T cells.

Patients with autoimmune disease history or receiving systemic immunosuppression were excluded from the trial. Peripheral blood for TCR sequencing was collected from all dose cohorts at baseline, on cycle 4 day 1, and on cycle 7 day 1. The samples were drawn from a first-in-human, open-label, multicenter phase I dose-escalation trial of ivuxolimab. Adults with locally advanced or metastatic head and neck squamous cell, hepatocellular, melanoma or renal cell carcinoma were enrolled in the trial. Before TCR sequencing, CD4+ and CD8+ T cells were separately sorted from peripheral blood. Unmatched junction bases come to 2, with V trimmed by 3 bases and J by 6 bases. CDR1 and CDR2, looked up from the germline V gene, are MRHNA and SNTAGT. The CDR3 has 15 amino acids, counting the end cysteine and phenylalanine. Only the CDR3 DNA stays, 45 bases, in frame from base 1.

The sequence is built from TRBV6-4 and TRBJ2-2; 12 middle bases align to TRBD2. Sequences were derived from CD4+ or CD8+ T cells sorted from blood, sampled in a trial of the OX40 agonist ivuxolimab. The receptor was derived from an adult with an advanced solid tumor such as melanoma, head and neck, liver or kidney cancer. The sequence in DNA is TGTGCCAGCAGTGAGACTAGCGGGAGTGCCGGGGAGCTGTTTTTT. Its product reads: CASSETSGSAGELFF.